These 24 T cell receptor beta chains originate from one sample sequenced in a study of CD8 T cells in ankylosing spondylitis. TCRdb fed the 5' RACE reads into MiXCR, producing one record per CDR3 protein. The sample lists hundreds of thousands of distinct CDR3 sequences, roughly 26% occurring once. Notes on the study in general: A motif in TCR beta, a set of roughly eight highly homologous variants, appeared characteristic of ankylosing spondylitis blood.

These receptors have no known antigen. The sequenced material came from blood, either unsorted or a sorted T cell fraction (not recorded which). The source is a male donor with ankylosing spondylitis.

The genes are TRBV5-1 and TRBJ2-3; the D call may be TRBD1 or TRBD2 (5 bases each). CDR3 length equals 17 residues. The V and J ends lost 0 bases and 5 bases respectively, with 19 bases between them. The germline V gene has CDR1 SGHRS and CDR2 YFSETQ. The CDR3 loop is CASSLALDSGGGDTQYF. The CDR3 bases are TGCGCCAGCAGCTTGGCGTTGGACTCTGGTGGGGGAGATACGCAGTATTTT.

The chain's CDR3 is CASSPGQGEAEAFF. For the CDR3, the DNA is TGCGCCAGCAGCCCCGGACAGGGGGAGGCGGAAGCTTTCTTT. The rearrangement uses TRBV5-1 and TRBJ1-1; 10 bases are shared with TRBD1. Germline V lookup: CDR1 SGHRS, CDR2 YFSETQ. The CDR3 contains 14 residues. V shed 4 bases and J 8 bases; nucleotides not matched to a gene: 8.

This rearrangement joins TRBV29-1 to TRBJ1-3; 8 bases match TRBD1. This CDR3 has 14 amino acids. The J segment lost 2 bases and the V segment lost 4 bases, leaving 4 bases of the junction unmatched. Germline V CDR1 and CDR2: SQVTM, ANQGSEA. The CDR3 nucleotides read TGCAGCGTTGGGAAACAGGGGGCTGGAAACACCATATATTTT. Amino acids: CSVGKQGAGNTIYF.

The table lists this clonotype with a few counts. This chain uses TRBV15 with TRBJ2-5, with D tentatively TRBD1 or TRBD2 (5 bases each). From germline, CDR1 is LNHNV and CDR2 YYDKDF (reference sequence). V shed 5 bases and J shed 0 bases, with 16 bases lying between them. This CDR3 comprises 16 residues. CDR3 in amino acids: CATSSPDGTYQETQYF. CDR3 bases: TGTGCCACCAGCTCCCCCGACGGGACCTACCAAGAGACCCAGTACTTC.

The V and J genes are TRBV3-1 and TRBJ1-2; D remains unclear. Per the germline V gene, CDR1 is LGHDT and CDR2 is YNNKEL (reference sequence). CDR3 size: 12 residues. V lost 1 base and J 6 bases, leaving 6 bases between the germline ends. The CDR3 bases are TGTGCCAGCAGCCAAGTGGGAAATGGCTACACCTTC. Translating it yields CASSQVGNGYTF.

This clonotype was observed a few times. V gene TRBV6-4 combines with J gene TRBJ2-3; no reliable D call. The CDR3 extends over 16 amino acids. Germline V gene data show CDR1 as MRHNA and CDR2 as SNTAGT. V lost 4 bases, J lost 0 bases, and 14 bases lay in between. The CDR3 protein is CASSAAALLSTDTQYF. In DNA, the CDR3 is TGTGCCAGCAGTGCCGCCGCGCTGCTAAGCACAGATACGCAGTATTTT.

This clonotype appeared many times. The chain carries TRBV20-1 and TRBJ2-2; possibly TRBD1 for D (5 bases). This CDR3 is 13 amino acids long. Germline loops: CDR1 DFQATT, CDR2 SNEGSKA (reference sequence). The V and J ends lost 6 bases and 1 base respectively, with 9 bases between them. CDR3: CSAPGQNTGELFF. The DNA of the CDR3 is TGCAGTGCCCCCGGACAGAACACCGGGGAGCTGTTTTTT.

This chain links TRBV6-5 with TRBJ2-5; 10 bases map to TRBD2. CDR3 length: 16 residues. V gave up 2 bases and J gave up 5 bases; unmatched junction bases: 8. Germline V lookup: CDR1 MNHEY, CDR2 SVGAGI. The CDR3 is CASSYGLAATWETQYF. CDR3 DNA: TGTGCCAGCAGTTACGGACTAGCGGCTACCTGGGAGACCCAGTACTTC.

The genes are TRBV11-2 and TRBJ1-2, with D tentatively TRBD1 (6 bases). Trimming cost V 5 bases and J 4 bases, with 14 bases left between them. CDR1 SGHAT and CDR2 FQNNGV come from the germline V gene. The CDR3 is 14 residues long. This CDR3 is CASSGRGLGYGYTF. CDR3 DNA sequence: TGTGCCAGCAGCGGCAGGGGTCTTGGCTATGGCTACACCTTC.

This clonotype was detected a few times. This sequence joins TRBV12-3 or TRBV12-4 and TRBJ1-1, with unresolved D. The CDR3 runs to 14 residues. Trimming left V 0 bases short and J 0 bases short, with 5 bases between. The CDR3 bases are TGTGCCAGCAGTTTAGCCAGATTGAACACTGAAGCTTTCTTT. This encodes CASSLARLNTEAFF.

The V and J genes are TRBV6-1 and TRBJ2-5, with TRBD1 matching over 8 bases. The ends lost 6 bases at V and 1 base at J; junction bases unmatched: 7. Germline CDR1 reads MNHNS; CDR2 reads SASEGT. The CDR3 covers 15 residues. The CDR3 nucleotides are TGTGCCAGCAGCCCCCTCGACAGGGGCCAAGAGACCCAGTACTTC. Protein product: CASSPLDRGQETQYF.

The rearrangement joins TRBV20-1 to TRBJ1-1; 9 bases map to TRBD1. J was trimmed by 1 base and V by 8 bases; bases with no gene match: 11. This CDR3 is built from 15 residues. Germline V gene lookup returns CDR1 DFQATT and CDR2 SNEGSKA (reference sequence). CDR3 region: CSHLRDRAPNTEAFF. In nucleotides, the CDR3 is TGCAGTCACCTCCGGGACAGGGCTCCGAACACTGAAGCTTTCTTT.

A few counts support this clonotype. This chain links TRBV5-1 with TRBJ1-1, with TRBD1 identical over 8 bases. V shed 0 bases, J shed 6 bases, and the junction held 7 bases outside the gene matches. The CDR3 has 15 amino acids. CDR1 and CDR2 (germline): SGHRS, YFSETQ. DNA of the CDR3: TGCGCCAGCAGCTTGGAAGTGACAGGGGTCCCTGAAGCTTTCTTT. Translation: CASSLEVTGVPEAFF.

The rearrangement joins TRBV25-1 to TRBJ1-4, with D possibly being TRBD1 (6 bases). CDR3 length equals 14 residues. V was trimmed by 1 base and J by 8 bases, leaving 11 bases between them. The germline V gene encodes CDR1 MGHDK and CDR2 SYGVNS. The CDR3 DNA reads TGTGCCAGCAGTGAATGGGAAGGGGGAGAAAAACTGTTTTTT. It codes for CASSEWEGGEKLFF. The complete variable domain, with remaining parts taken from reference TRBV25-1 and TRBJ1-4, reads EADIYQTPRYLVIGTGKKITLECSQTMGHDKMYWYQQDPGMELHLIHYSYGVNSTEKGDLSSESTVSRIRTEHFPLTLESARPSHTSQYLCASSEWEGGEKLFFGSGTQLSVL.

This sequence joins TRBV14 and TRBJ2-2; unclear D gene. CDR3 length equals 16 residues. V lost 1 base to trimming and J lost 1 base, with 10 bases between them. Germline V lookup: CDR1 SGHDN, CDR2 FVKESK. CDR3 sequence reads: CASSQGRVLNTGELFF. For the CDR3, the DNA is TGTGCCAGCAGCCAAGGCAGAGTCTTGAACACCGGGGAGCTGTTTTTT.

This clonotype was seen a few times. CDR3 region: CSAREGKETQYF. CDR3 in DNA: TGCAGTGCTAGAGAGGGGAAAGAGACCCAGTACTTC. The genes are TRBV20-1 and TRBJ2-5, with D unclear. The CDR3 totals 12 residues. Trimming pared 0 bases from V and 3 bases from J, leaving 5 bases between. CDR1 is DFQATT and CDR2 is SNEGSKA in the germline V gene (reference sequence).

This clonotype turned up a few times. The chain joins TRBV24-1 to TRBJ2-1, with a weak D call TRBD1 (6 bases). This CDR3 has 15 residues. Trimming shortened V by 2 bases and J by 5 bases, and 12 bases separated the two germline ends. Per germline, CDR1 KGHDR and CDR2 SFDVKD. CDR3 region: CATSDSQGSNNEQFF. The CDR3 bases are TGTGCCACCAGTGATTCCCAGGGGAGTAACAATGAGCAGTTCTTC.

J is TRBJ2-1 and V is TRBV29-1; 8 nucleotides align to TRBD1. The germline V gene encodes CDR1 SQVTM and CDR2 ANQGSEA. This CDR3 spans 13 amino acids. Losses at the gene ends were 5 bases for V and 15 bases for J; bases not matched to a gene: 15. CDR3 sequence (DNA): TGCAGCGTTTCGACGGACAGGGAATCCGCTACGTTCTTC. This encodes CSVSTDRESATFF.

The chain couples TRBV5-6 to TRBJ1-5; the D is unclear. The CDR3 has 14 residues. Germline CDR1 is SGHDT and CDR2 is YYEEEE. The V gene lost 2 bases and the J gene lost 7 bases, with 13 bases spanning the gap. The CDR3 sequence: CASSFDKAHQPQHF. CDR3 nucleotide sequence: TGTGCCAGCAGCTTCGACAAGGCTCACCAGCCCCAGCATTTT.

V is TRBV12-3 or TRBV12-4 and J is TRBJ1-1; the D is unclear. Deletions cut 2 bases from V and 4 bases from J, with 11 bases between. This CDR3 is 14 amino acids long. CDR3 sequence: CASSLKEESTEAFF. The CDR3 DNA is TGTGCCAGCAGTTTAAAGGAGGAGAGCACTGAAGCTTTCTTT.

The rearrangement links TRBV29-1 to TRBJ1-2; D is ambiguous. CDR1 SQVTM and CDR2 ANQGSEA come from the germline V gene. The CDR3 consists of 14 residues. The V end lost 0 bases, the J end lost 5 bases, and 13 bases lay between the germline ends. In DNA, the CDR3 is TGCAGCGTTGAAGACTCATATCAAACTTATGGCTACACCTTC. It codes for CSVEDSYQTYGYTF. Together with reference TRBV29-1 and TRBJ1-2, the CDR3 gives the full variable domain: SAVISQKPSRDICQRGTSLTIQCQVDSQVTMMFWYRQQPGQSLTLIATANQGSEATYESGFVIDKFPISRPNLTFSTLTVSNMSPEDSSIYLCSVEDSYQTYGYTFGSGTRLTVV.

This clonotype was counted a few times. The chain employs TRBV29-1 and TRBJ2-1; 10 bases are a match to TRBD2. The CDR3 has 14 amino acids. Germline CDR1 and CDR2: SQVTM and ANQGSEA. V lost 2 bases, J lost 10 bases, and 8 bases stayed unmatched. CDR3 nucleotide sequence: TGCAGCGTTGAACCAAGCTTGACTAGCGGGGAGCAGTTCTTC. It codes for CSVEPSLTSGEQFF.

This clonotype was counted ten times or more. This sequence joins TRBV7-9 and TRBJ2-3; 8 bases match TRBD1. V dropped 5 bases and J dropped 4; count of bases not matched to a gene: 11. The CDR3 runs 16 residues. CDR1 is SEHNR and CDR2 is FQNEAQ in the germline V gene (reference sequence). CDR3 bases: TGTGCCAGCAGCAATTACGACAGGGGCGGCGCAGATACGCAGTATTTT. Residues: CASSNYDRGGADTQYF.

This clonotype was found a few times. The V gene is TRBV6-1, the J gene TRBJ2-4; D uncertain. From germline, CDR1 is MNHNS and CDR2 SASEGT. The V end lost 3 bases, the J end lost 5 bases, and 8 bases lay between the germline ends. This CDR3 comprises 13 residues. CDR3 DNA: TGTGCCAGCAGTGAGGGTCTACAAAACATTCAGTACTTC. Translation gives CASSEGLQNIQYF.